This TCR beta chain was captured in a study of cytomegalovirus exposure and HLA in healthy donors. Study-level points and caveats: Researchers had no immune exposure information except CMV serostatus available. The Asian-associated ancestry cluster reportedly had fewer N-insertions than the approximately 690-donor mean in a later analysis. According to the study, around 180 TCR beta chains were cytomegalovirus-associated. An analysis was carried out at a later point. It showed that HLA-associated TCR beta chains were more clonally expanded than equally common non-associated chains.

This CDR3 region has 16 residues. The V gene's germline CDR1 is MNHEY and CDR2 SVGAGI. The junction had 11 bases not matched to a gene; V was cut back by 4 bases and J by 5 bases. The PCR employed 60 Vbeta primers together with 13 Jbeta primers. The protocol was immunoSEQ multiplex PCR, while the TCRdb copy is restricted to in-frame clones and leaves out a portion. Among about 200,000 clones, approximately 86% were seen once, and the ten largest hold around 0.31%. Turning to this clone: Its antigen remains unidentified.

The sequence derives from a woman aged 25 to 39 in good health and CMV-seronegative. The material sequenced was PBMCs. The rearrangement uses TRBV6-5 and TRBJ2-5; 9 nucleotides match TRBD1. CDR3 amino acids: CASSSSGQGIGETQYF. The CDR3, as DNA: TGTGCCAGCAGTTCCTCCGGACAGGGGATTGGGGAGACCCAGTACTTC.